This T cell receptor beta chain originates from a study of T cell repertoires in cytomegalovirus infection (dated by TCRdb to between 2018 and 2021). About the investigation overall: The peptide stimulations were aimed at well-studied HLA-B-restricted epitopes as well as recently identified HLA-C-restricted CMV epitopes, whose presentation resists viral immunomodulation. Because public TCR beta signatures pointed to carriage of CMV infection together with the matching HLA type, the HLA type of each donor mattered for the analysis. The paper's findings and limits, for the study overall: The ex vivo response was dominated by HLA-C-restricted CMV-specific TCR beta clonotypes, which also provided the single most frequent clonotype in two of eight donors. Carriers of CMV infection plus the relevant HLA type were discriminated by the cumulative frequency of public TCR beta family members in the study cohort and in an independent roughly 340-donor cohort.

Instrument used: Illumina HiSeq 1500. The public reads were quality trimmed at Q25 with fastp and then assembled into clones with MiXCR by TCRdb, keeping productive beta chains. Each CDR3 protein appears once, grouped with its most common genes and DNA. The sample table lists roughly 500,000 distinct CDR3 sequences, around 35% of them with a count of one. The top ten hold around a sixth of the sample. Reading the label with the study, this specimen's treatment or condition is: in vitro stimulation with specific CMV peptide epitopes to enrich CMV-specific T cells. For this chain, trimming is 2 bases at the V end and 8 bases at the J end, and the number of junction bases without a gene match is 5. CDR1 and CDR2 (MDHEN, SYDVKM) derive from the germline V gene. Its CDR3 holds 14 amino acids, cysteine through phenylalanine. The sequence is cut down to CDR3 DNA, 42 bases in frame from base 1. This clonotype occurred a few times. Its antigen is currently not known. There are no base qualities to consult, and no much larger clone falls within one base.

This chain is built from TRBV28 and TRBJ1-2; TRBD1 fits 10 bases in the junction. Sequencing used cultured PBMCs, obtained from culture after CMV antigen stimulation. The receptor comes from a human donor in good health (CMV status not recorded). Some clones in this sample may be carry-over from other donors' samples. The nucleotide sequence is TGTGCCAGCAGTTTAGCCGGACAGGGGGGGGGCTACACCTTC. The encoded protein is CASSLAGQGGGYTF.